One T cell receptor beta chain is described in this entry. The antigen it recognizes is unknown. No much larger clone exists at a distance of one base, and base qualities are not known. The sample belongs to a study of T cell responses to AZD1222 COVID-19 vaccine (dated by TCRdb to the early 2020s). Broadly, across the study: AZD1222 recipients with second doses at about 4 weeks or about 12 weeks were pooled, because spike-specific TCR depth and breadth did not differ between schedules. TCR sequencing covered approximately 230 trial participants: 200 to 210 given two doses of AZD1222 and approximately 26 given two doses of MenACWY control vaccine. Trial participants were enrolled into age subgroups of 18-55, 56-69 and 70-plus years, which contained about 150, 28 and 57 TCR-sequenced participants, respectively.

This specimen's time point label, per the study, means: baseline before first vaccination. Samples from vaccinated people were obtained from the UK trials COV001 and COV002, which included a single-blind randomized controlled phase 2/3 trial of AZD1222 (ChAdOx1 nCoV-19) in healthy adults. For TCRbeta chain sequencing, PBMC samples from trial participants were taken at day 0 and at day 28 after the second dose. CDR1 and CDR2, looked up from the germline V gene (reference sequence), are LNHDA and SQIVND. At the junction V is shortened by 7 bases and J by 0 bases; bases outside the gene matches: 6. The CDR3, cysteine through phenylalanine, is 14 amino acids long. Only the CDR3 region is kept as DNA, spanning 42 bases read in frame from base 1. Broader findings and caveats from the paper: Participants were mostly white British and included more females than males, and it was suggested by the authors that clonal diversity may have been underestimated. No day 14 peak-response samples were available, so repertoires were characterized only after the peak T cell response. Vaccine-associated CD4 TCRs spanned the whole spike protein, with dominant responses in regions 160-218 and 743-854. Only five to seven AZD1222 recipients were SARS-CoV-2 seropositive at baseline, limiting conclusions about previously exposed vaccinees. The 56-69-year group was small, and its depth increase did not reach significance, likely because of low power. After two AZD1222 doses, spike-specific TCR breadth and depth were significantly higher than at day 0 and than in MenACWY recipients. Reportedly, close to half of the unique spike-specific TCRs recognized epitopes lying outside the regions that are mutated in the B.1.351 and B.1.1.7 variants.

The CDR3 regions of human TCRbeta chains were subjected to immunosequencing. In the original analysis: Repertoire TCRs were checked for matches against a reference library of SARS-CoV-2-specific TCRs that had been generated using the MIRA antigen-specificity platform. Breadth was defined as the fraction of unique TCRs that were SARS-CoV-2-associated, and depth was defined as the fraction of total T cells that were SARS-CoV-2-associated. Using the MIRA data, each spike-specific TCR was mapped to the spike region that the TCR reacts to and placed in a CD4 or CD8 class. Log10-transformed breadth and depth values were compared by one-way ANOVA with Sidak's multiple comparisons tests. TCRdb obtained this table from immuneACCESS and retained in-frame rearrangements with V and J assigned. These tables miss some clones; where compared with another copy, unresolved V genes account for less than half of the shortfall, and the remainder is unexplained. V and J calls and clone size are given by that table; D and trimming were obtained from the DNA. Counted in this sample were roughly 99,000 clones; more than 70% of them appeared once. 5.5% to 8.5% of the sample goes to the ten largest clones.

The TCR comes from an adult in good health. The V gene is TRBV19 and the J gene is TRBJ2-7; TRBD1 matches 7 bases in the middle. The specimen was peripheral blood, collected on day 0 of AZD1222 vaccination. The CDR3 sequence is CASNETGFSYEQYF. The nucleotide sequence is given as TGTGCCAGTAATGAGACAGGGTTCTCCTACGAGCAGTACTTC.